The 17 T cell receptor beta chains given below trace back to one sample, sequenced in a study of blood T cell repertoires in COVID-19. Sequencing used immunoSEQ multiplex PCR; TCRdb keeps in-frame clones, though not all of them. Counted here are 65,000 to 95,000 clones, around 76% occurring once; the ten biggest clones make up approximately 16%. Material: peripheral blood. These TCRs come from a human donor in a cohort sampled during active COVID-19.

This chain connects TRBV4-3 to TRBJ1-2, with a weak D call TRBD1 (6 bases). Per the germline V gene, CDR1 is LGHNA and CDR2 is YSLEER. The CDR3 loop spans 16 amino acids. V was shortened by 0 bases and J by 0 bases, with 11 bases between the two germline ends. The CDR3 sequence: CASSQDSGQTNYGYTF. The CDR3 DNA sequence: TGCGCCAGCAGCCAAGACTCTGGACAGACTAACTATGGCTACACCTTC.

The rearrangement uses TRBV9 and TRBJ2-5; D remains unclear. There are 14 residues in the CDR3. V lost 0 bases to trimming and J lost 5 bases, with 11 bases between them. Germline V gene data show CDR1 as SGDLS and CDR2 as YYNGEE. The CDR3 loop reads CASSVGPDGETQYF. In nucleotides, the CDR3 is TGTGCCAGCAGCGTAGGGCCCGACGGGGAGACCCAGTACTTC.

The DNA for the CDR3 is TGTGCCATCAGGACTAGCGGGGGGGTTAATGAGCAGTTCTTC. Protein: CAIRTSGGVNEQFF. This chain links TRBV10-3 with TRBJ2-1; 14 bases agree with TRBD2. Per germline, CDR1 ENHRY and CDR2 SYGVKD. J was trimmed by 7 bases and V by 6 bases; bases with no gene match: 2. CDR3 length: 14 amino acids.

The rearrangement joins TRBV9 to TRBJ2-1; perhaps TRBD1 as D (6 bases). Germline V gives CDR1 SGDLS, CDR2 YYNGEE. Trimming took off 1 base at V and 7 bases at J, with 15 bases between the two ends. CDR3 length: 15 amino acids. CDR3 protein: CASSVKIQGLNEQFF. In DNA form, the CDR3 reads TGTGCCAGCAGCGTAAAAATACAGGGTTTGAATGAGCAGTTCTTC.

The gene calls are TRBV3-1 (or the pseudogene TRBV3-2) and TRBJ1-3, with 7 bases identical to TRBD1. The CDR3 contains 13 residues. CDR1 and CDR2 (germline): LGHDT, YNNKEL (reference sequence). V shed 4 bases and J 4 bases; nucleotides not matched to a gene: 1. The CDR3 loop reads CASSRQGGNTIYF. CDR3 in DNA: TGTGCCAGCAGCCGACAGGGAGGAAACACCATATATTTT.

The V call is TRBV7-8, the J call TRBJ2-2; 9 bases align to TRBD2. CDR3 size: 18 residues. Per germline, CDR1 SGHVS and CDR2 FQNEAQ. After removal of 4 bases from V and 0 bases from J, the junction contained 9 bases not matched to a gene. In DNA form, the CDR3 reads TGTGCCAGCAGCTCGAATCGACTAGCGGAGCCGAACACCGGGGAGCTGTTTTTT. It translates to CASSSNRLAEPNTGELFF.

The CDR3 coding sequence is TGTGCCAGCAGCCCCGGGACAGGGGTCGGGTACGAGCAGTACTTC. Amino acids: CASSPGTGVGYEQYF. V gene TRBV4-2 combines with J gene TRBJ2-7, with TRBD1 identical over 10 bases. The CDR3 has 15 amino acids. The V gene's germline CDR1 is LGHNA and CDR2 YNFKEQ. V was pared by 4 bases and J by 4 bases, with 7 bases of the junction left unmatched.

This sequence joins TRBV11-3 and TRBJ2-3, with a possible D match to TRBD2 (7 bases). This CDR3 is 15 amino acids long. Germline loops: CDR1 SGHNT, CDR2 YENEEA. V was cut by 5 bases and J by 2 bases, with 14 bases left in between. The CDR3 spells CASSPSGGFTDTQYF. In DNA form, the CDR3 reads TGTGCCAGCAGCCCTTCGGGGGGCTTCACAGATACGCAGTATTTT.

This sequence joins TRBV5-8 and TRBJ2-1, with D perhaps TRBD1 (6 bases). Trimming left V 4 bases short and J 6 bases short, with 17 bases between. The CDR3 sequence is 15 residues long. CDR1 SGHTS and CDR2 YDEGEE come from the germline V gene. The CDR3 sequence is CASSPYGGMLNEQFF. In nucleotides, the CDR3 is TGTGCCAGCAGCCCATATGGGGGCATGCTCAATGAGCAGTTCTTC.

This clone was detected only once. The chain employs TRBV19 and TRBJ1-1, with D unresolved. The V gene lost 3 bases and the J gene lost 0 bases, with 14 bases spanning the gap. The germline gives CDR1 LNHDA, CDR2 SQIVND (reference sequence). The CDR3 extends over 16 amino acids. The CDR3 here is CASSIVSLPMNTEAFF. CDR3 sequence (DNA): TGTGCCAGTAGTATCGTAAGCTTACCCATGAACACTGAAGCTTTCTTT.

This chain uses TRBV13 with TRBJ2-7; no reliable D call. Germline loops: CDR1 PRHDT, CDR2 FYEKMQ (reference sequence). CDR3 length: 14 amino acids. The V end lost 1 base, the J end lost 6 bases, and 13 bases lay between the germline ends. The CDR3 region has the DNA TGTGCCAGCAGCTTAGCCACCGCTTCGGGCGAGCAGTACGTC. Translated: CASSLATASGEQYV.

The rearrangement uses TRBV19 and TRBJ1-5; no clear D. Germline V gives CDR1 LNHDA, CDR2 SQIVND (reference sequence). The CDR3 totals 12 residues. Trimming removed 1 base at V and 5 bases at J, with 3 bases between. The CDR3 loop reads CASSIADQPQHF. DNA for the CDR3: TGTGCCAGTAGTATAGCAGATCAGCCCCAGCATTTT.

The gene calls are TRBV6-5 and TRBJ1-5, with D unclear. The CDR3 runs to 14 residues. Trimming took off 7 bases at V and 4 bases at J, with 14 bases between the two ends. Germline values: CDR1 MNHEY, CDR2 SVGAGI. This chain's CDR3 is CASTRVEVNQPQHF. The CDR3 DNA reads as TGTGCCAGCACGAGGGTCGAAGTTAATCAGCCCCAGCATTTT.

CDR3 bases: TGTGCCAGCTCACCACTTGGCGGGACAGTGAACAATGAGCAGTTCTTC. As protein: CASSPLGGTVNNEQFF. The chain joins TRBV18 to TRBJ2-1; a possible D gene is TRBD1 (7 bases). There are 16 residues in the CDR3. The V and J ends lost 1 base and 5 bases respectively, with 15 bases between them. Germline CDR1 reads KGHSH; CDR2 reads LQKENI.

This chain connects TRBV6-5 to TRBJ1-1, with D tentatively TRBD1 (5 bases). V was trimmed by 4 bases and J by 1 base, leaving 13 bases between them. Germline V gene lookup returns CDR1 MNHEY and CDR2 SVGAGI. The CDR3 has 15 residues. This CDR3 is CASSWSYDRNTEAFF. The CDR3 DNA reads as TGTGCCAGCAGTTGGTCTTATGACAGGAACACTGAAGCTTTCTTT.

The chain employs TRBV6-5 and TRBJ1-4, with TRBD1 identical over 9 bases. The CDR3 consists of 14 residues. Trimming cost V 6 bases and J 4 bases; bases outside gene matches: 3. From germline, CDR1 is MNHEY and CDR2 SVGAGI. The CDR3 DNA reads TGTGCCAGCAGCCCGGGACAGGGTAATGAAAAACTGTTTTTT. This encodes CASSPGQGNEKLFF.

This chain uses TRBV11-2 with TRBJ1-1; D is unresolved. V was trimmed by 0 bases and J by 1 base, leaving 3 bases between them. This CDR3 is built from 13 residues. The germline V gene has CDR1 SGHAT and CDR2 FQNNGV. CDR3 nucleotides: TGTGCCAGCAGCTTAGACAGGAACACTGAAGCTTTCTTT. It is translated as CASSLDRNTEAFF.